These 28 T cell receptor beta chains share one sample of origin, sequenced in a study of blood T cell repertoires in COVID-19. Libraries were prepared by immunoSEQ multiplex PCR; TCRdb keeps only in-frame clonotypes and omits some of them. The sample yields around 97,000 clones, about 87% seen once. The sample taken for sequencing was peripheral blood. These receptors were obtained from a human donor in a cohort sampled during active COVID-19.

This clone was observed a single time. The chain carries TRBV29-1 and TRBJ2-2; 9 positions match TRBD2. Germline trimming cut 7 bases from V and 6 bases from J; bases unmatched to any gene: 12. The CDR3 is made up of 15 amino acids. CDR1 and CDR2 (germline): SQVTM, ANQGSEA. The CDR3 reads CSGSLAGGPSGELFF. DNA for the CDR3: TGCAGCGGATCTTTGGCGGGAGGGCCCTCCGGGGAGCTGTTTTTT.

The rearrangement uses TRBV28 and TRBJ1-2, with TRBD1 as a possible D gene (6 bases). Trimming shortened V by 3 bases and J by 8 bases, and 13 bases separated the two germline ends. This CDR3 spans 13 amino acids. Germline CDR1 reads MDHEN; CDR2 reads SYDVKM. CDR3: CASSFRGGNGYTF. CDR3 coding DNA: TGTGCCAGCAGTTTCAGGGGAGGGAACGGCTACACCTTC.

The J gene is TRBJ2-3, the V gene TRBV11-3; a possible D gene is TRBD2 (5 bases). Trimming stripped 0 bases from V and 7 bases from J, with 11 bases between. The germline gives CDR1 SGHNT, CDR2 YENEEA. There are 14 residues in the CDR3. The CDR3, as DNA: TGTGCCAGCAGCTTAGACCCGACTACGCATACGCAGTATTTT. Its protein is CASSLDPTTHTQYF. Drawing the rest from reference TRBV11-3 and TRBJ2-3, the complete variable domain is EAGVVQSPRYKIIEKKQPVAFWCNPISGHNTLYWYLQNLGQGPELLIRYENEEAVDDSQLPKDRFSAERLKGVDSTLKIQPAELGDSAVYLCASSLDPTTHTQYFGPGTRLTVL.

The gene calls are TRBV4-3 and TRBJ1-1, with a possible D match to TRBD1 (5 bases). The CDR3 loop spans 15 amino acids. Germline CDR1 and CDR2: LGHNA and YSLEER. V was pared by 1 base and J by 5 bases, with 14 bases between. The CDR3 DNA follows: TGCGCCAGCAGCCAAGGACAGAGCGGGGCAACTGAAGCTTTCTTT. Translated: CASSQGQSGATEAFF.

This clone was found a few times. V and J are TRBV7-3 and TRBJ2-7; TRBD1 agrees at 10 bases. Trimming removed 4 bases from V and 4 bases from J; junction bases left unmatched: 4. This CDR3 is built from 14 residues. CDR1 and CDR2 (germline): SGHTA, FQGTGA. The chain's CDR3 is CASSSMGQGYEQYF. The CDR3 coding sequence is TGTGCCAGCAGCTCGATGGGACAGGGGTACGAGCAGTACTTC.

V usage is TRBV9 and J usage is TRBJ2-7, with a weak D call TRBD2 (5 bases). The CDR3 is 14 amino acids. Germline-derived CDR1 and CDR2 are SGDLS and YYNGEE. V lost 0 bases and J 3 bases, leaving 10 bases between the germline ends. The CDR3 protein is CASSVGGFGYEQYF. The CDR3, as DNA: TGTGCCAGCAGCGTAGGAGGGTTCGGCTACGAGCAGTACTTC.

The J gene is TRBJ2-1, the V gene TRBV29-1; possibly TRBD2 for D (5 bases). V was trimmed by 7 bases and J by 4 bases, leaving 14 bases between them. The CDR3 contains 13 residues. Germline V CDR1 and CDR2: SQVTM, ANQGSEA. CDR3 region: CSGVVRAYNEQFF. The CDR3 region has the DNA TGCAGCGGAGTAGTGCGGGCGTACAATGAGCAGTTCTTC.

The V call is TRBV6-5, the J call TRBJ2-2; D possibly corresponds to TRBD1 (6 bases). The V gene's germline CDR1 is MNHEY and CDR2 SVGAGI. This CDR3 comprises 16 residues. The V end was cut by 0 bases, the J end by 6 bases, with 14 bases between. The CDR3 DNA sequence: TGTGCCAGCAGTTACTCTTCCAGGGGTCGGGCCGGGGAGCTGTTTTTT. Translated, it gives CASSYSSRGRAGELFF.

This clone has just one count. This chain connects TRBV6-5 to TRBJ2-5, with a weak D call TRBD2 (6 bases). The CDR3 length is 15 residues. The V and J ends lost 0 bases and 5 bases respectively, with 13 bases between them. Germline values: CDR1 MNHEY, CDR2 SVGAGI. CDR3 in DNA: TGTGCCAGCAGTTACTCGAGTACGGGGGTGGAGACCCAGTACTTC. Its translation: CASSYSSTGVETQYF.

The chain links TRBV6-4 to TRBJ1-2; 8 positions agree with TRBD1. The CDR3 is 13 residues long. Germline V lookup: CDR1 MRHNA, CDR2 SNTAGT. V dropped 6 bases and J dropped 8; count of bases not matched to a gene: 8. The CDR3 bases are TGTGCCAGCAGGGACGACAGGGGTGGCGGCTACACCTTC. Its translation: CASRDDRGGGYTF.

This chain uses TRBV3-1 (or the pseudogene TRBV3-2) with TRBJ1-1, with a possible D match to TRBD1 (6 bases). Germline CDR1 is LGHDT and CDR2 is YNNKEL (reference sequence). The CDR3 contains 14 residues. V was clipped by 4 bases and J by 5 bases, with 14 bases between them. CDR3 coding DNA: TGTGCCAGCAGCCCCGGGTGGCAGGGGACTGAAGCTTTCTTT. Its protein is CASSPGWQGTEAFF.

The chain couples TRBV19 to TRBJ1-2; 9 bases match TRBD1. The germline gives CDR1 LNHDA, CDR2 SQIVND (reference sequence). The CDR3 runs 15 residues. J lost 6 bases, V lost 4 bases, and 9 bases had no gene match. The CDR3 protein is CASSNRDRVFHGYTF. CDR3 nucleotides: TGTGCCAGTAGTAACCGGGACAGGGTATTCCATGGCTACACCTTC.

The chain links TRBV6-5 to TRBJ2-1, with TRBD1 as a possible D gene (5 bases). The V end was cut by 6 bases, the J end by 0 bases, with 12 bases between. CDR1 is MNHEY and CDR2 is SVGAGI in the germline V gene. The CDR3 runs to 15 residues. For the CDR3, the DNA is TGTGCCAGCAGCGTAGGACAATTCTCCTACAATGAGCAGTTCTTC. This encodes CASSVGQFSYNEQFF.

The chain has TRBV7-2 and TRBJ2-3; 8 bases are shared with TRBD1. CDR3 size: 14 residues. Germline V gene lookup returns CDR1 SGHTA and CDR2 FQGNSA. Trimming removed 4 bases from V and 4 bases from J; junction bases left unmatched: 4. CDR3 in amino acids: CASSSADRADTQYF. CDR3 nucleotides: TGTGCCAGCAGCTCAGCGGACAGGGCAGATACGCAGTATTTT.

J is TRBJ2-7 and V is TRBV5-1, with a weak D call TRBD2 (6 bases). CDR3 length: 20 amino acids. Germline loops: CDR1 SGHRS, CDR2 YFSETQ. V shed 2 bases and J shed 8 bases, with 35 bases lying between them. As DNA, the CDR3 is TGCGCCAGCAGCTTTACCATAGGAGGGGAACCCTTTGGGGACCTTTCAAAGCAGTACTTC. Amino acid sequence: CASSFTIGGEPFGDLSKQYF.

The gene calls are TRBV11-3 and TRBJ2-1; D not certain. The CDR3 is 16 residues long. Trimming removed 5 bases from V and 1 base from J, with 15 bases in between. Germline lookup yields CDR1 SGHNT and CDR2 YENEEA. The CDR3 bases are TGTGCCAGCAGCCCAAAAGCCCACCCTTCCTACAATGAGCAGTTCTTC. Protein: CASSPKAHPSYNEQFF.

The chain uses TRBV5-4 and TRBJ1-2; no firm D call. Germline loops: CDR1 SGHNT, CDR2 YYREEE (reference sequence). The CDR3 is 15 residues long. Trimming removed 0 bases at V and 5 bases at J, with 14 bases between. CDR3 in amino acids: CASSLDGEARYGYTF. CDR3 bases: TGTGCCAGCAGCTTGGATGGGGAGGCGAGGTATGGCTACACCTTC.

The V call is TRBV28, the J call TRBJ2-2, with a tentative D call TRBD2 (5 bases). From germline, CDR1 is MDHEN and CDR2 SYDVKM. The ends were cut back, 3 bases at V and 6 bases at J, with 5 bases in the middle. The CDR3 runs to 12 residues. CDR3 nucleotides: TGTGCCAGCAGTTTGAGGGCCGGGGAGCTGTTTTTT. Its protein product is CASSLRAGELFF.

The gene calls are TRBV10-2 and TRBJ2-1; D may be TRBD2 (6 bases). The CDR3 is 16 amino acids. Germline V gene sequence: CDR1 WSHSY, CDR2 SAAADI. Trimming cost V 0 bases and J 3 bases, with 12 bases left between them. CDR3 sequence: CASSESGSGIYNEQFF. CDR3 nucleotide sequence: TGCGCCAGCAGTGAGTCCGGTAGCGGTATCTACAATGAGCAGTTCTTC.

The rearrangement joins TRBV27 to TRBJ1-2; D unresolved. The CDR3 is 14 amino acids. The germline V gene has CDR1 MNHEY and CDR2 SMNVEV (reference sequence). V was shortened by 0 bases and J by 7 bases, with 12 bases between the two germline ends. The CDR3 spells CASSLSRGRGGYTF. CDR3 DNA sequence: TGTGCCAGCAGTTTATCCCGAGGGCGGGGTGGCTACACCTTC.

The rearrangement uses TRBV21-1 and TRBJ2-7; the listed D gene, TRBD1, was not tested against the DNA. TRBV21-1 is a pseudogene locus. The CDR3 runs 17 residues. The DNA for the CDR3 is TGTGCCAGCAGCAAGGCCCTTGAGAGACACCTCTCCTACGAGCAGTACTTC. This encodes CASSKALERHLSYEQYF.

V usage is TRBV7-3 and J usage is TRBJ2-2, with TRBD2 identical over 8 bases. V lost 2 bases, J lost 4 bases, and 6 bases stayed unmatched. The CDR3 is 16 amino acids. Germline V gene sequence: CDR1 SGHTA, CDR2 FQGTGA. The CDR3 here is CASSLLAGRATGELFF. For the CDR3, the DNA is TGTGCCAGCAGCTTATTAGCGGGGCGAGCCACCGGGGAGCTGTTTTTT.

The rearrangement joins TRBV10-3 to TRBJ2-5, with 10 bases fitting TRBD2. The germline CDR1 and CDR2 sequences are ENHRY and SYGVKD. The CDR3 has 17 residues. V was pared by 2 bases and J by 1 base, with 7 bases of the junction left unmatched. CDR3 amino acids: CAISEVLGLAVQETQYF. The CDR3 region has the DNA TGTGCCATCAGTGAGGTTTTAGGACTAGCGGTCCAAGAGACCCAGTACTTC.

The chain recombines TRBV3-1 (or the pseudogene TRBV3-2) with TRBJ2-5; TRBD2 aligns across 9 bases. This CDR3 has 15 amino acids. In germline, CDR1 is LGHDT, CDR2 YNNKEL (reference sequence). V shed 5 bases, J shed 1 base, and the junction held 5 bases outside the gene matches. The CDR3 DNA is TGTGCCAGCAGCTCGACTAGCGGATTCCAAGAGACCCAGTACTTC. Its protein product is CASSSTSGFQETQYF.

The chain links TRBV19 to TRBJ1-5, with a tentative D call TRBD1 (5 bases). Per germline, CDR1 LNHDA and CDR2 SQIVND (reference sequence). This CDR3 is built from 13 residues. The V gene lost 7 bases and the J gene lost 8 bases, with 15 bases spanning the gap. The CDR3: CASTRSGGEPQHF. The CDR3 region has the DNA TGTGCCAGTACCCGATCCGGGGGAGAGCCCCAGCATTTT. Combining the CDR3 with reference TRBV19 and TRBJ1-5 gives the whole variable domain DGGITQSPKYLFRKEGQNVTLSCEQNLNHDAMYWYRQDPGQGLRLIYYSQIVNDFQKGDIAEGYSVSREKKESFPLTVTSAQKNPTAFYLCASTRSGGEPQHFGDGTRLSIL.

V gene TRBV19 combines with J gene TRBJ1-4; perhaps TRBD1 as D (5 bases). Germline CDR1 is LNHDA and CDR2 is SQIVND (reference sequence). The CDR3 contains 14 residues. Between the trimmed V and J ends, which lost 3 bases and 5 bases, there was a span of 10 bases. The CDR3 loop reads CASSIYQGNEKLFF. The CDR3 region has the DNA TGTGCCAGTAGTATCTACCAGGGAAATGAAAAACTGTTTTTT. Variable domain in full (rest from reference TRBV19 and TRBJ1-4): DGGITQSPKYLFRKEGQNVTLSCEQNLNHDAMYWYRQDPGQGLRLIYYSQIVNDFQKGDIAEGYSVSREKKESFPLTVTSAQKNPTAFYLCASSIYQGNEKLFFGSGTQLSVL.

V usage is TRBV6-6 and J usage is TRBJ1-1; D remains ambiguous. The CDR3 is 16 residues long. Germline lookup yields CDR1 MNHNY and CDR2 SVGAGI (reference sequence). The V and J ends lost 2 bases and 0 bases respectively, with 13 bases between them. As DNA, the CDR3 is TGTGCCAGCAGTTACCCCCGACACTTCATGAACACTGAAGCTTTCTTT. Residues: CASSYPRHFMNTEAFF.

The rearrangement uses TRBV5-8 and TRBJ2-1, with D uncertain. Germline CDR1 reads SGHTS; CDR2 reads YDEGEE. This CDR3 region has 14 residues. Trimming shortened V by 5 bases and J by 7 bases, and 16 bases separated the two germline ends. The CDR3 loop is CASRKLARMNEQFF. The CDR3 nucleotides are TGTGCCAGCAGGAAGCTCGCCAGGATGAATGAGCAGTTCTTC.